This T cell receptor beta chain was recorded in a study of blood T cell repertoires in COVID-19. Overall study: Sites across the United States, Italy and Spain contributed samples from acute and convalescent COVID-19. PBMCs, B-cell-depleted T cells, or T cells provided the cDNA or gDNA that made up the material.

In the source study's methods: Using reference gene primer amplification, nucleated cell counts were estimated. Method: immunoSEQ multiplex PCR; TCRdb's copy keeps in-frame clones and lacks some. Clone size and V and J calls were adopted from that table, with D and trimming inferred from the DNA. Of a few hundred thousand clones in the sample, around nine tenths were seen once. This CDR3 is 16 amino acids long. V lost 1 base to trimming and J lost 4 bases; unmatched junction nucleotides: 3. CDR1 and CDR2 from the germline V gene are LGHDT and YNNKEL (reference sequence). Seattle patients were enrolled during active infection and followed longitudinally.

The specimen sequenced was peripheral blood. This receptor was obtained from a man between 50 and 59 years old with COVID-19, enrolled during active disease. This rearrangement joins TRBV3-1 (or the pseudogene TRBV3-2) to TRBJ2-5, with TRBD2 matching over 13 bases. The CDR3 here is CASSQGTSGGPETQYF. The CDR3 nucleotides read TGTGCCAGCAGCCAAGGGACTAGCGGGGGCCCAGAGACCCAGTACTTC.